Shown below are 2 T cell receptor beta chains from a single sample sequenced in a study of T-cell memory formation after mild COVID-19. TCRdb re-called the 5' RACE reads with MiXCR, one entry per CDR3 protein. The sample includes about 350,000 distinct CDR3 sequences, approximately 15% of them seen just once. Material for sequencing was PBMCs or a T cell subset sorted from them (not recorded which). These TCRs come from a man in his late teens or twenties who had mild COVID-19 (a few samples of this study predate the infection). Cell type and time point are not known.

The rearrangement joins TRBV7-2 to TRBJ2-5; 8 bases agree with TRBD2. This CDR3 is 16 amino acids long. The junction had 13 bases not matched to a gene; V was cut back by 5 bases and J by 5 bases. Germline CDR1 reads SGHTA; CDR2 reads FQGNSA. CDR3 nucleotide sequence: TGTGCCAGCAGCCCTAATAGCGGGACCTTGACGGAGACCCAGTACTTC. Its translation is CASSPNSGTLTETQYF.

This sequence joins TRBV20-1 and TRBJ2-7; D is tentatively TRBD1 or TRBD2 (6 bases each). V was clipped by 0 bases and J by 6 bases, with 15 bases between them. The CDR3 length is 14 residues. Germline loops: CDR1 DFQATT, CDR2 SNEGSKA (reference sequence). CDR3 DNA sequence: TGCAGTGCTAGAGATAGGAGGGGGACTGGCGAGCAGTACTTC. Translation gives CSARDRRGTGEQYF.